This TCR beta chain derives from a study of shared clonotypes between healthy human individuals. Trimming took 0 bases from V and 0 from J, leaving 7 bases between them. The CDR3 spans 14 residues. Germline loops: CDR1 SGHTS, CDR2 YDEGEE. The table came from immunoSEQ multiplex PCR; TCRdb's copy has only in-frame clones and leaves some out. Of about 2.1 million clones in the sample, around 93% are singletons; the top ten hold approximately 1.6%. Naive CD8 cells, CD45RO-negative and positively selected for CCR7, excluded terminally differentiated effector memory CD45RA+ cells. The chain employs TRBV5-8 and TRBJ2-7; D uncertain. The origin of this receptor is a man between 18 and 35 years old in good health. Some clones in this sample may be carry-over from other donors' samples. Sequenced input: naive CD8+ T cells from PBMCs. The CDR3 bases are TGTGCCAGCAGCTTGGTTCAGGACTCCTACGAGCAGTACTTC. Translating gives CASSLVQDSYEQYF.